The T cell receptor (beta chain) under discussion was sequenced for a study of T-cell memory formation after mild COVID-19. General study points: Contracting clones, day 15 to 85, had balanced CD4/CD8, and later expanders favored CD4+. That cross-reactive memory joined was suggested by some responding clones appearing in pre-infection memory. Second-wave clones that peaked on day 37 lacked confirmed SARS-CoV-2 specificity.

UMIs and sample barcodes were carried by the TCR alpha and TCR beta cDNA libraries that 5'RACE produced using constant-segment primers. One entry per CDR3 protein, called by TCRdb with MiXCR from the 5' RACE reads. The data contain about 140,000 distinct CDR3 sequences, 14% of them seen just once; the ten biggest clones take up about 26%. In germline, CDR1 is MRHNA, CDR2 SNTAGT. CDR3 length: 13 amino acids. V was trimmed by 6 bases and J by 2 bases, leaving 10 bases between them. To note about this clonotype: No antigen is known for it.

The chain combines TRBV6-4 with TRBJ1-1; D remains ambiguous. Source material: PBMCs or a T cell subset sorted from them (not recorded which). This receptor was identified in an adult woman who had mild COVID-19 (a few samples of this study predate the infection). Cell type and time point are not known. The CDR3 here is CASRDRSNTEAFF. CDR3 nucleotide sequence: TGTGCCAGCAGGGACCGAAGTAACACTGAAGCTTTCTTT.